This T cell receptor beta chain came from a study of OX40 agonist ivuxolimab in advanced cancers. Broadly, across the study: Ivuxolimab was a fully human IgG2 agonistic monoclonal antibody targeting the costimulatory receptor OX40 (CD134). Intravenous ivuxolimab was administered to patients every 2 weeks at six dose levels: 0.01, 0.1, 0.3, 1.5, 3 and 10 mg/kg. Of the roughly 51 dose-escalation patients, hepatocellular carcinoma was present in 19, melanoma in roughly 15, renal cell carcinoma in 9 and head and neck cancer in 9. In the dose-escalation cohort, 70% to 85% of patients were male, and the mean age was about 55 years, with a range of roughly 20 to 85. Prior anti-PD-1, anti-PD-L1 or anti-CTLA-4 therapy was permitted, and 40% of dose-escalation patients had received checkpoint inhibitors. Three dose-escalation patients achieved partial responses, one with hepatocellular carcinoma and two with cutaneous melanoma. Peripheral TCRbeta sequencing aimed to test whether ivuxolimab altered TCR sequence diversity and caused clonal T-cell expansion. The monotherapy dose-escalation portion (N of about 50 patients) of the phase I ivuxolimab trial is reported in the paper.

The full study reports these points: At doses of 0.1 to 3.0 mg/kg, clonal expansion of both CD4+ and CD8+ blood T cells was observed from baseline to week 6. In the 0.1-3.0 mg/kg groups, partial responders were among the patients with the lowest normalized peripheral clonal expansion, particularly in CD8+ T cells. After ivuxolimab, CD8+ T cells had more expanded clones than CD4+ T cells on average. Antigen specificity was not determined for the clonally expanded peripheral T cells. Low levels of normalized T-cell clonal expansion were also seen in some patients who did not respond.

The CDR3, from cysteine to phenylalanine, totals 15 residues. Only CDR3 DNA is held: 45 bases, read in frame from base 1. Per the germline V gene, MNHEY is the CDR1 and SVGAGI is the CDR2. The V end gives up 2 bases and the J end 8 bases, leaving 9 bases in the junction not matched to a gene. Patients with autoimmune disease history or receiving systemic immunosuppression were excluded from the trial. Peripheral blood for TCR sequencing was collected from all dose cohorts at baseline, on cycle 4 day 1, and on cycle 7 day 1. Samples were obtained from an open-label, multicenter, first-in-human phase I dose-escalation trial of ivuxolimab. Adults with locally advanced or metastatic head and neck squamous cell, hepatocellular, melanoma or renal cell carcinoma were enrolled in the trial. Before TCR sequencing, CD4+ T cells and CD8+ T cells were sorted from peripheral blood as separate populations. Note on this clone: Which antigen it targets is not known. Base quality data are lacking; no much larger clone is found one base away.

For sequencing of the TCRbeta CDR3 region, genomic DNA was extracted from the sorted cells. The immunoSEQ Assay was used for sequencing of TCRbeta CDR3 regions. This is the immuneACCESS table as TCRdb keeps it, with only in-frame sequences that have V and J called. A part of the clones is gone; compared with another copy, unresolved V genes explain less than half, and the rest is unexplained. The sample profile shows about 81,000 clones; about 86% of them were found once. The ten largest clonotypes hold 6.5% to 8% of the sample. This receptor chain uses TRBV6-5 and TRBJ1-2, with 9 bases matching TRBD1. This material consisted of CD4+ or CD8+ T cells sorted from blood, taken in a trial of the OX40 agonist ivuxolimab. This receptor was obtained from an adult with an advanced solid tumor such as melanoma, head and neck, liver or kidney cancer. This receptor carries the CDR3 CASSYPGTGLRGYTF. The DNA sequence follows: TGTGCCAGCAGTTACCCTGGGACAGGGCTGCGGGGCTACACCTTC.